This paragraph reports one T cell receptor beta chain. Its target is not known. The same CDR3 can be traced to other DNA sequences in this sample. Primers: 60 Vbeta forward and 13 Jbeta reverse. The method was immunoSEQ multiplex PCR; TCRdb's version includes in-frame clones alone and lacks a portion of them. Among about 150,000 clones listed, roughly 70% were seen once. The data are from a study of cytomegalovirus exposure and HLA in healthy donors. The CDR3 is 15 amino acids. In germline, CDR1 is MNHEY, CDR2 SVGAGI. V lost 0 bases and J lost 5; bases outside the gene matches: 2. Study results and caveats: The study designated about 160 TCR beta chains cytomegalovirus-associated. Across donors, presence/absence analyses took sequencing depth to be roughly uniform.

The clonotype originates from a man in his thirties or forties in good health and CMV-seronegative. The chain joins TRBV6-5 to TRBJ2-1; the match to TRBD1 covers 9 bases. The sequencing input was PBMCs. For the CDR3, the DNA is TGTGCCAGCAGTTACTCGGGACAGGGTAACAATGAGCAGTTCTTC. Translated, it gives CASSYSGQGNNEQFF.